This T cell receptor beta chain was captured by sequencing in a study of shared clonotypes between healthy human individuals. Partitioning of CD4+ cells yielded a CD45RA+ naive subset and a CD45RA-negative memory subset. Regarding this clone: Its target is not known.

The method was immunoSEQ multiplex PCR; TCRdb's version includes in-frame clones alone and lacks a portion of them. The table lists 2 million to 2.5 million clones, approximately 95% of them singletons. This CDR3 comprises 16 residues. The V end was cut by 0 bases, the J end by 0 bases, with 10 bases between. The germline V gene encodes CDR1 SGDLS and CDR2 YYNGEE. The study, taken as a whole, reports: Blood was the sole source, and tissue repertoires probably differ.

The rearrangement joins TRBV9 to TRBJ2-1; D is perhaps TRBD2 (5 bases). The sequence came from a man aged 18 to 30 in good health. Sample: naive CD4+ T cells sorted from blood. This sample's subset: CD45RA+ positively selected. DNA for the CDR3: TGTGCCAGCAGCGTAGTTGCGGGTAGCTCCTACAATGAGCAGTTCTTC. Translated, it gives CASSVVAGSSYNEQFF.